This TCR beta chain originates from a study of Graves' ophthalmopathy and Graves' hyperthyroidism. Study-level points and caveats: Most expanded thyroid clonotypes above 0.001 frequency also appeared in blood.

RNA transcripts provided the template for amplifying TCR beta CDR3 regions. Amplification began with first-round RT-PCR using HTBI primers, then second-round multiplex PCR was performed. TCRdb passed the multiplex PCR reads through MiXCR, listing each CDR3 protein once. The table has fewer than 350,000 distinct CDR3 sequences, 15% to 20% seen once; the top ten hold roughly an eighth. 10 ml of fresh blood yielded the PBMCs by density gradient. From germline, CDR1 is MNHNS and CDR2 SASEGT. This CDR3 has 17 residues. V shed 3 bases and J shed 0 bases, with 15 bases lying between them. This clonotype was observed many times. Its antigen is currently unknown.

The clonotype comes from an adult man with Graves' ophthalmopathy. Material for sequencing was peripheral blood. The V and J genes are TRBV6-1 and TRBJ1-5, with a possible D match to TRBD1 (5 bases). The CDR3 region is CASSDHTRGYSNQPQHF. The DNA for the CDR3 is TGTGCCAGCAGTGACCACACCCGGGGGTATAGCAATCAGCCCCAGCATTTT.